This TCR beta chain originates from a study of blood T cell repertoires in COVID-19. Overall study context: PBMCs, B-cell-depleted T cells, or T cells provided the cDNA or gDNA that made up the material.

The table came from immunoSEQ multiplex PCR; TCRdb's copy has only in-frame clones and leaves some out. In the table there are roughly 290,000 clones, about 90% of which are singletons. V dropped 2 bases and J dropped 0 bases, with 13 bases sitting between them. CDR1 and CDR2 (germline): SGHRS, YFSETQ. The CDR3 has 16 amino acids. The clonotype comes from a woman in her 50s who had recovered from COVID-19. Specimen: peripheral blood. The chain carries TRBV5-1 and TRBJ2-3, with D tentatively TRBD1 (6 bases). CDR3 nucleotide sequence: TGCGCCAGCAGCTTCAGCCGGGACATCAGCACAGATACGCAGTATTTT. It is translated as CASSFSRDISTDTQYF.